Each of the 13 T cell receptor beta chains below was sequenced from the same sample in a study of neoadjuvant anti-PD-1 for oral cavity cancer. Time point denoted: after neoadjuvant nivolumab, at surgical resection. Assay: immunoSEQ multiplex PCR; the TCRdb copy retains only in-frame clones and omits some. The data show some 9,500 clones, with around 70% seen just once and roughly 4.3% held by the top ten. This material consisted of PBMCs, taken after nivolumab (anti-PD-1) treatment. Receptors were obtained from a person aged 35-79 years with oral cavity squamous cell carcinoma.

V and J are TRBV5-6 and TRBJ1-2; no definite D call. V was trimmed by 4 bases and J by 6 bases, leaving 19 bases between them. This CDR3 region has 15 residues. Germline CDR1 and CDR2: SGHDT and YYEEEE. CDR3 amino acids: CASSPVGDFGNGYTF. The CDR3 DNA reads TGTGCCAGCAGCCCGGTCGGGGATTTTGGGAATGGCTACACCTTC.

CDR3 amino acids: CASSEDRTGREQYF. The CDR3 region has the DNA TGCGCCAGCAGTGAGGACAGGACTGGACGCGAGCAGTACTTC. The chain recombines TRBV10-1 with TRBJ2-7; possible D gene TRBD1, 6 bases. In germline, CDR1 is WNHNN, CDR2 SYGVQD (reference sequence). The CDR3 covers 14 residues. Trimming took 2 bases from V and 6 from J, leaving 14 bases between them.

The CDR3 coding sequence is TGTGCCTGGACTAGCGTAATGGGGAACACCGGGGAGCTGTTTTTT. Its protein product is CAWTSVMGNTGELFF. This chain links TRBV30 with TRBJ2-2; possible D gene TRBD2, 6 bases. In germline, CDR1 is GTSNPN, CDR2 SVGIG (reference sequence). V was pared by 4 bases and J by 1 base, with 13 bases between. The CDR3 sequence is 15 residues long.

This clone was seen a handful of times. V gene TRBV5-1 combines with J gene TRBJ2-7; no definite D call. The CDR3 covers 13 residues. Germline CDR1 and CDR2: SGHRS and YFSETQ. V was trimmed by 1 base and J by 2 bases, leaving 7 bases between them. CDR3 in amino acids: CASSLQETYEQYF. CDR3 coding DNA: TGCGCCAGCAGCTTGCAGGAAACCTACGAGCAGTACTTC.

The V call is TRBV10-2, the J call TRBJ1-2, with unresolved D. Trimming removed 3 bases from V and 2 bases from J, with 10 bases in between. CDR3 length: 14 amino acids. Germline V CDR1 and CDR2: WSHSY, SAAADI. CDR3 sequence: CASSEQRLNYGYTF. CDR3 sequence (DNA): TGCGCCAGCAGTGAACAGCGCCTAAACTATGGCTACACCTTC.

This chain links TRBV28 with TRBJ1-1; D possibly corresponds to TRBD1 (5 bases). Trimming stripped 5 bases from V and 3 bases from J, with 16 bases between. The germline gives CDR1 MDHEN, CDR2 SYDVKM. The CDR3 spans 15 residues. The CDR3 nucleotides read TGTGCCAGCAGTCTCCCGGGACCGTTGGACACTGAAGCTTTCTTT. Its protein product is CASSLPGPLDTEAFF.

V is TRBV5-1 and J is TRBJ2-3; the match to TRBD2 covers 12 bases. The CDR3 is 19 residues long. Germline-derived CDR1 and CDR2 are SGHRS and YFSETQ. J gave up 1 base and V 0 bases, and 9 bases lay outside the gene matches. The CDR3 spells CASSLGLAGDHWGTDTQYF. For the CDR3, the DNA is TGCGCCAGCAGCTTGGGACTAGCGGGAGATCACTGGGGCACAGATACGCAGTATTTT.

Turning to this clone: One junction end does not reproduce the germline sequence, and a read error may be involved. The gene calls are TRBV2 and TRBJ2-7, with D tentatively TRBD1 or TRBD2 (5 bases each). CDR3 size: 15 residues. Germline CDR1 and CDR2: SNHLY and FYNNEI. The CDR3 here is CASREDTGAWREQYF. CDR3 in DNA: TGTGCCAGCAGGGAAGATACCGGGGCCTGGCGCGAGCAGTACTTC.

This chain connects TRBV6-1 to TRBJ2-2; no definite D call. The CDR3 consists of 13 residues. V was clipped by 6 bases and J by 4 bases, with 9 bases between them. Germline V gives CDR1 MNHNS, CDR2 SASEGT. The DNA of the CDR3 is TGTGCCAGCAGCGCGATAGGCACCGGGGAGCTGTTTTTT. Translation: CASSAIGTGELFF.

The CDR3 sequence: CASSFMDSVEETQYF. In DNA form, the CDR3 reads TGCGCCAGCAGCTTTATGGACTCGGTCGAAGAGACCCAGTACTTC. This chain joins TRBV5-1 and TRBJ2-5, with D possibly being TRBD2 (5 bases). The CDR3 is made up of 15 amino acids. CDR1 is SGHRS, CDR2 YFSETQ, per germline. V was trimmed by 2 bases and J by 3 bases, leaving 14 bases between them.

The J gene is TRBJ1-2, the V gene TRBV6-4; unclear D gene. CDR3 length: 15 amino acids. V dropped 6 bases and J dropped 4 bases, with 18 bases sitting between them. Germline CDR1 and CDR2: MRHNA and SNTAGT. The CDR3 here is CASRETPTSPYGYTF. In DNA, the CDR3 is TGTGCCAGCAGGGAGACTCCCACTTCCCCCTATGGCTACACCTTC.

This chain connects TRBV18 to TRBJ2-5; either TRBD1 or TRBD2 may supply D (5 bases each). Trimming pared 1 base from V and 10 bases from J, leaving 19 bases between. Germline CDR1 KGHSH, CDR2 LQKENI. The CDR3 sequence is 15 residues long. CDR3 sequence reads: CASSPQAGTRRDQYF. The CDR3 DNA follows: TGTGCCAGCTCACCACAGGCAGGGACGCGTAGGGACCAGTACTTC.

The CDR3 sequence: CASSDWTGAPYEQYF. CDR3 sequence (DNA): TGTGCCAGCAGTGATTGGACAGGGGCCCCCTACGAGCAGTACTTC. V and J are TRBV25-1 and TRBJ2-7; 9 bases line up with TRBD1. The CDR3 has 15 amino acids. CDR1 and CDR2 (germline): MGHDK, SYGVNS. V shed 3 bases, J shed 2 bases, and the junction held 5 bases outside the gene matches.